This entry features one T cell receptor beta chain sequence. Germline CDR1 and CDR2: SGHNT and YENEEA. There are 12 residues in the CDR3. V lost 3 bases to trimming and J lost 8 bases, with 10 bases between them. Assay used: immunoSEQ multiplex PCR; TCRdb lists only in-frame clones, some missing. The table has over 600,000 clones, around 89% seen once. The sample belongs to a study of blood T cell repertoires in COVID-19. This clonotype originated in a woman aged 18-35 years with acute or convalescent COVID-19. The chain is built from TRBV11-3 and TRBJ1-1; tentatively, D is TRBD1 (5 bases). Sequences were obtained from peripheral blood. This CDR3 reads CASSFGRVEAFF. DNA of the CDR3: TGTGCCAGCAGCTTCGGCAGGGTCGAAGCTTTCTTT.